The 7 T cell receptor beta chains below were found in one sample sequenced in a study of long-term antiretroviral therapy in people with HIV. A v3.0 immunoSEQ assay was performed at survey level. Repertoires were generated with immunoSEQ multiplex PCR, while TCRdb's copy carries only in-frame clones and drops some. The data show tens of thousands of clones, 90% to 95% seen once. Sequencing was performed on unsorted PBMCs, taken 3.7 years after starting antiretroviral therapy. Every receptor here comes from a woman in her forties or fifties with HIV.

The chain recombines TRBV5-1 with TRBJ2-7; 8 nucleotides match TRBD2. V gave up 0 bases and J gave up 0 bases; unmatched junction bases: 5. This CDR3 contains 16 residues. Germline CDR1 reads SGHRS; CDR2 reads YFSETQ. DNA for the CDR3: TGCGCCAGCAGCTTGGAGGCAGCGGGGGCCTCCTACGAGCAGTACTTC. Encoded protein: CASSLEAAGASYEQYF.

The chain employs TRBV11-2 and TRBJ2-1; D remains ambiguous. CDR3 length: 15 residues. V lost 0 bases to trimming and J lost 5 bases, with 11 bases between them. Germline V gene sequence: CDR1 SGHAT, CDR2 FQNNGV. The CDR3 DNA is TGTGCCAGCAGCTTAGATTTTGGGATCCACAATGAGCAGTTCTTC. Translation: CASSLDFGIHNEQFF.

This rearrangement joins TRBV5-5 to TRBJ1-4; tentative D call: TRBD1 (5 bases). The V and J ends lost 0 bases and 6 bases respectively, with 15 bases between them. The germline V gene has CDR1 SGHKS and CDR2 YYEKEE (reference sequence). The CDR3 consists of 16 residues. The CDR3 bases are TGTGCCAGCAGCTTGGTAAGGGACCCAGACCATGAAAAACTGTTTTTT. This sequence encodes CASSLVRDPDHEKLFF.

The chain carries TRBV29-1 and TRBJ2-3, with no clear D. Germline CDR1 is SQVTM and CDR2 is ANQGSEA. V was pared by 4 bases and J by 6 bases, with 11 bases between. The CDR3 has 12 residues. Here the CDR3 DNA reads TGCAGCGTTGGTCAGGCTGGGGATACGCAGTATTTT. Residues: CSVGQAGDTQYF.

V gene TRBV29-1 combines with J gene TRBJ2-7; 9 bases match TRBD1. Looked up from germline, CDR1 is SQVTM and CDR2 is ANQGSEA. The junction had 4 bases not matched to a gene; V was cut back by 6 bases and J by 4 bases. The CDR3 consists of 12 residues. The CDR3 region is CSVRDRAYEQYF. As DNA, the CDR3 is TGCAGCGTCCGGGACAGGGCTTACGAGCAGTACTTC.

The V and J genes are TRBV13 and TRBJ1-3, with 7 bases identical to TRBD1. This CDR3 region has 17 residues. The junction had 11 bases not matched to a gene; V was cut back by 3 bases and J by 3 bases. CDR1 and CDR2 from the germline V gene are PRHDT and FYEKMQ (reference sequence). The CDR3 is CASSFFAQGRVGNTIYF. Written as DNA, the CDR3 is TGTGCCAGCAGCTTCTTTGCACAGGGGAGGGTTGGAAACACCATATATTTT. The full variable domain, with the rest looked up from reference TRBV13 and TRBJ1-3, is AAGVIQSPRHLIKEKRETATLKCYPIPRHDTVYWYQQGPGQDPQFLISFYEKMQSDKGSIPDRFSAQQFSDYHSELNMSSLELGDSALYFCASSFFAQGRVGNTIYFGEGSWLTVV.

The chain combines TRBV27 with TRBJ2-5; D ambiguous. V lost 5 bases, J lost 0 bases, and 10 bases lay in between. This CDR3 has 14 residues. The germline gives CDR1 MNHEY, CDR2 SMNVEV (reference sequence). The CDR3 sequence is CASSPRAHQETQYF. DNA of the CDR3: TGTGCCAGCAGTCCCCGGGCGCACCAAGAGACCCAGTACTTC.